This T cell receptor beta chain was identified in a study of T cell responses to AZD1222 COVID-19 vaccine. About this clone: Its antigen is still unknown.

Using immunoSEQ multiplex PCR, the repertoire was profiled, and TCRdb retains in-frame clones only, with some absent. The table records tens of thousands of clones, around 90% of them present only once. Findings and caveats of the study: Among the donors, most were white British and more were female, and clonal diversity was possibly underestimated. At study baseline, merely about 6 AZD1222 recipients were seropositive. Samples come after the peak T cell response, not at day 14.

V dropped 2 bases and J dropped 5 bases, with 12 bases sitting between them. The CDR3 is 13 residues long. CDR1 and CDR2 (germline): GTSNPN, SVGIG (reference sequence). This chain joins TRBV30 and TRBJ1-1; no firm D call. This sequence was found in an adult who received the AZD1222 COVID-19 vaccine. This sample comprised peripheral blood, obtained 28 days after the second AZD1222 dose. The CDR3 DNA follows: TGTGCCTGGAGTCCCCCGGAAGGGACTGAAGCTTTCTTT. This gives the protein CAWSPPEGTEAFF.